Presented here are 12 T cell receptor beta chains from one specimen sequenced in a study of blood T cell repertoires in COVID-19. Repertoires were generated with immunoSEQ multiplex PCR, while TCRdb's copy carries only in-frame clones and drops some. The sample has roughly 100,000 clones, about four fifths seen once. Material: peripheral blood. These receptors all come from a woman aged 80 or over with acute or convalescent COVID-19.

The J gene is TRBJ1-3, the V gene TRBV27; unclear D gene. CDR1 is MNHEY, CDR2 SMNVEV, per germline (reference sequence). V was cut by 6 bases and J by 0 bases, with 12 bases left in between. The CDR3 is 15 amino acids. CDR3 DNA: TGTGCCAGCAGCGTCGACGGGAACTCTGGAAACACCATATATTTT. It codes for CASSVDGNSGNTIYF.

The gene calls are TRBV14 and TRBJ2-7; 7 positions agree with TRBD1. Trimming at V came to 4 bases and at J to 6 bases, leaving 9 bases not matched to a gene. Germline V gene lookup returns CDR1 SGHDN and CDR2 FVKESK. This CDR3 has 14 amino acids. CDR3 in DNA: TGTGCCAGCAGCCTTTATCAACAGGGGACCGAGCAGTACTTC. Translation: CASSLYQQGTEQYF.

This chain links TRBV29-1 with TRBJ1-2; tentatively, D is TRBD1 (5 bases). The V end lost 6 bases, the J end lost 8 bases, and 19 bases lay between the germline ends. CDR1 is SQVTM and CDR2 is ANQGSEA in the germline V gene. The CDR3 spans 13 residues. CDR3: CSVQGTTLKGYTF. The DNA of the CDR3 is TGCAGCGTCCAGGGAACGACTCTGAAAGGCTACACCTTC.

This chain uses TRBV9 with TRBJ1-2; 11 bases line up with TRBD1. With V trimmed by 3 bases and J by 4 bases, 5 bases remained unmatched. Germline V gives CDR1 SGDLS, CDR2 YYNGEE. This CDR3 comprises 15 residues. The CDR3 region is CASSGRTGGAYGYTF. The CDR3 coding sequence is TGTGCCAGCAGCGGCCGGACAGGGGGCGCCTATGGCTACACCTTC.

This rearrangement joins TRBV14 to TRBJ1-4; D unclear. Deletions cut 3 bases from V and 4 bases from J, with 18 bases between. The CDR3 runs to 17 residues. Per germline, CDR1 SGHDN and CDR2 FVKESK. DNA for the CDR3: TGTGCCAGCAGCCATGAGGGATTGAGGCCATTTAATGAAAAACTGTTTTTT. Protein: CASSHEGLRPFNEKLFF.

Comment on this clone: The sample has other DNA sequences that encode this CDR3 too. The V call is TRBV5-6, the J call TRBJ2-2; possible D gene TRBD2, 6 bases. The CDR3 has 16 residues. Germline V gives CDR1 SGHDT, CDR2 YYEEEE. V lost 0 bases and J lost 5, with 14 bases in between. CDR3 sequence reads: CASSLGHLGGTGELFF. CDR3 nucleotide sequence: TGTGCCAGCAGCTTGGGTCACCTCGGAGGGACCGGGGAGCTGTTTTTT.

As regards this clone: Other nucleotide sequences in the sample specify the same CDR3. The chain couples TRBV10-3 to TRBJ1-1, with TRBD1 matching 9 bases. The germline gives CDR1 ENHRY, CDR2 SYGVKD. The V segment lost 5 bases and the J segment 5 bases; nucleotides outside the gene matches: 3. The CDR3 spans 13 residues. CDR3 residues: CAISLDRGTEAFF. The CDR3 coding sequence is TGTGCCATCAGTTTAGACAGGGGGACTGAAGCTTTCTTT.

The gene calls are TRBV19 and TRBJ1-1; D remains ambiguous. Looked up from germline, CDR1 is LNHDA and CDR2 is SQIVND (reference sequence). V was cut by 5 bases and J by 3 bases, with 10 bases left in between. The CDR3 runs 13 residues. The CDR3 DNA reads TGTGCCAGTAGTGTCGGGTGGGACACTGAAGCTTTCTTT. It codes for CASSVGWDTEAFF.

The chain has TRBV18 and TRBJ1-2; a weak D match, TRBD1 (5 bases). The V gene lost 3 bases and the J gene lost 3 bases, with 11 bases spanning the gap. Germline V gene sequence: CDR1 KGHSH, CDR2 LQKENI. This CDR3 region has 14 residues. For the CDR3, the DNA is TGTGCCAGCTCACCTTCTTTCAGGGACTATGGCTACACCTTC. It is translated as CASSPSFRDYGYTF.

This clone was seen just once. This chain joins TRBV5-1 and TRBJ2-1; D gene unclear. Trimming stripped 0 bases from V and 7 bases from J, with 5 bases between. The CDR3 has 12 amino acids. Per the germline V gene, CDR1 is SGHRS and CDR2 is YFSETQ. CDR3 loop: CASSLALNEQFF. The CDR3 DNA follows: TGCGCCAGCAGCTTGGCCCTTAATGAGCAGTTCTTC. The full variable domain, in which reference TRBV5-1 and TRBJ2-1 provide the parts outside the CDR3, is KAGVTQTPRYLIKTRGQQVTLSCSPISGHRSVSWYQQTPGQGLQFLFEYFSETQRNKGNFPGRFSGRQFSNSRSEMNVSTLELGDSALYLCASSLALNEQFFGPGTRLTVL.

The rearrangement joins TRBV4-3 to TRBJ2-3, with D possibly TRBD1 on 5 matching bases. The V gene lost 3 bases and the J gene lost 0 bases, with 7 bases spanning the gap. There are 14 residues in the CDR3. Germline V lookup: CDR1 LGHNA, CDR2 YSLEER. CDR3 residues: CASSHGQSTDTQYF. The DNA of the CDR3 is TGCGCCAGCAGCCACGGACAAAGCACAGATACGCAGTATTTT.

This clone appeared once. The chain has TRBV7-9 and TRBJ2-3, with D tentatively TRBD2 (5 bases). Germline CDR1 SEHNR, CDR2 FQNEAQ (reference sequence). V was pared by 1 base and J by 13 bases, with 12 bases between. This CDR3 has 12 amino acids. The CDR3 nucleotides read TGTGCCAGCAGCTTAGAGAGGGTGAGGAAGTATTTT. This sequence encodes CASSLERVRKYF. The whole variable domain, remainder taken from reference TRBV7-9 and TRBJ2-3, is DTGVSQNPRHKITKRGQNVTFRCDPISEHNRLYWYRQTLGQGPEFLTYFQNEAQLEKSRLLSDRFSAERPKGSFSTLEIQRTEQGDSAMYLCASSLERVRKYFGPGTRLTVL.